Below, 21 T cell receptor beta chains from the same sample are listed, as sequenced in a study of T cells in localized non-small cell lung cancer. Measured with immunoSEQ multiplex PCR; TCRdb has only the in-frame clones, and not every one. The data contain roughly 72,000 clones, 85% to 90% of them singletons. Sequences were derived from peripheral blood, sampled before any cancer treatment. Every receptor here comes from a male donor at least 60 years old with stage III squamous cell lung carcinoma.

This chain joins TRBV5-1 and TRBJ1-2, with 7 positions matching TRBD1. V lost 5 bases, J lost 0 bases, and 7 bases stayed unmatched. Germline V gene lookup returns CDR1 SGHRS and CDR2 YFSETQ. The CDR3 spans 15 residues. The CDR3 loop is CASREGTAANYGYTF. The CDR3 coding sequence is TGCGCCAGCAGGGAGGGGACAGCAGCTAACTATGGCTACACCTTC. Full variable domain (missing parts from reference TRBV5-1 and TRBJ1-2): KAGVTQTPRYLIKTRGQQVTLSCSPISGHRSVSWYQQTPGQGLQFLFEYFSETQRNKGNFPGRFSGRQFSNSRSEMNVSTLELGDSALYLCASREGTAANYGYTFGSGTRLTVV.

This clone has a single count. The V gene is TRBV29-1, the J gene TRBJ2-5; D possibly corresponds to TRBD2 (7 bases). The CDR3 runs to 12 residues. Germline loops: CDR1 SQVTM, CDR2 ANQGSEA. The V gene lost 7 bases and the J gene lost 4 bases, with 13 bases spanning the gap. CDR3 nucleotide sequence: TGCAGCGCCTTAGGGGGGGGAGAGACCCAGTACTTC. Its protein product is CSALGGGETQYF. Using reference TRBV29-1 and TRBJ2-5 for the parts outside the CDR3, the full variable domain is SAVISQKPSRDICQRGTSLTIQCQVDSQVTMMFWYRQQPGQSLTLIATANQGSEATYESGFVIDKFPISRPNLTFSTLTVSNMSPEDSSIYLCSALGGGETQYFGPGTRLLVL.

The J gene is TRBJ1-1, the V gene TRBV10-3, with D maybe TRBD1 (6 bases). The CDR3 sequence is 18 residues long. V lost 0 bases and J lost 3, with 20 bases in between. Per the germline V gene, CDR1 is ENHRY and CDR2 is SYGVKD. The CDR3 loop is CAISESLGGGARDTEAFF. The CDR3 DNA follows: TGTGCCATCAGTGAGTCCCTGGGGGGGGGCGCGAGGGACACTGAAGCTTTCTTT.

The genes are TRBV27 and TRBJ1-6; 8 bases match TRBD1. V was clipped by 2 bases and J by 14 bases; unmatched bases: 14. The CDR3 totals 16 residues. Germline V gives CDR1 MNHEY, CDR2 SMNVEV (reference sequence). As DNA, the CDR3 is TGTGCCAGCAGTTTAGCTCTCACAGGGGGTAGATCGGCCCTCCACTTT. It is translated as CASSLALTGGRSALHF.

The rearrangement links TRBV4-3 to TRBJ1-3; a weak D match, TRBD1 (6 bases). The germline V gene encodes CDR1 LGHNA and CDR2 YSLEER. Deletions cut 3 bases from V and 1 base from J, with 7 bases between. There are 14 residues in the CDR3. CDR3 loop: CASSHQGSGNTIYF. In DNA form, the CDR3 reads TGCGCCAGCAGCCACCAGGGGTCTGGAAACACCATATATTTT.

This chain uses TRBV10-1 with TRBJ2-3; 9 nucleotides line up with TRBD2. With 11 bases clipped from V and 4 bases from J, the junction kept 13 bases outside the gene matches. This CDR3 has 15 residues. Germline CDR1 WNHNN, CDR2 SYGVQD (reference sequence). CDR3 bases: TGCGCCTGGGGTCTAGCGGGGAAGGAATCAGATACGCAGTATTTT. Translating gives CAWGLAGKESDTQYF.

This clone was detected only a few times. The J gene is TRBJ2-7, the V gene TRBV21-1; the table assigns TRBD2, which was not confirmed against the DNA. TRBV21-1 is assigned pseudogene status. This CDR3 is 17 amino acids long. In DNA, the CDR3 is TGTGCCAGCAGCAAAGTAGATGAAGGGACTTCTCCCTACGAGCAGTACTTC. Translating gives CASSKVDEGTSPYEQYF.

V usage is TRBV9 and J usage is TRBJ1-1, with D possibly matching TRBD1 (5 bases). The CDR3 extends over 15 amino acids. The germline gives CDR1 SGDLS, CDR2 YYNGEE. Trimming cost V 4 bases and J 1 base, with 14 bases left between them. CDR3 sequence: CASSRGVRQNTEAFF. DNA for the CDR3: TGTGCCAGCAGCAGAGGGGTACGTCAGAACACTGAAGCTTTCTTT. The variable domain in full, with the rest retrieved from reference TRBV9 and TRBJ1-1, is DSGVTQTPKHLITATGQRVTLRCSPRSGDLSVYWYQQSLDQGLQFLIQYYNGEERAKGNILERFSAQQFPDLHSELNLSSLELGDSALYFCASSRGVRQNTEAFFGQGTRLTVV.

The chain links TRBV6-5 to TRBJ2-2; D remains ambiguous. The CDR3 extends over 14 amino acids. V was shortened by 2 bases and J by 2 bases, with 6 bases between the two germline ends. Germline lookup yields CDR1 MNHEY and CDR2 SVGAGI. The CDR3 sequence: CASSYNRNTGELFF. As DNA, the CDR3 is TGTGCCAGCAGTTACAACAGAAACACCGGGGAGCTGTTTTTT.

This clone appeared a single time. J is TRBJ2-3 and V is TRBV29-1; D uncertain. Trimming cost V 7 bases and J 1 base, with 9 bases left between them. The CDR3 has 12 residues. The germline V gene encodes CDR1 SQVTM and CDR2 ANQGSEA. In nucleotides, the CDR3 is TGCAGCGCTGGTCCGGGCACAGATACGCAGTATTTT. Translating gives CSAGPGTDTQYF.

In the case of this clone: Other DNA variants within this sample encode the same CDR3. The chain couples TRBV11-2 to TRBJ2-3, with D unclear. The CDR3 covers 13 residues. Germline V gene data show CDR1 as SGHAT and CDR2 as FQNNGV. V lost 0 bases and J lost 5, with 6 bases in between. CDR3 sequence: CASSLDRGDTQYF. CDR3 sequence (DNA): TGTGCCAGCAGCTTAGATCGAGGAGATACGCAGTATTTT.

This clone was seen once. The V gene is TRBV19, the J gene TRBJ2-6; TRBD2 might be the D (6 bases). V lost 6 bases and J lost 0, with 12 bases in between. Germline V gives CDR1 LNHDA, CDR2 SQIVND (reference sequence). The CDR3 contains 16 residues. The CDR3: CASSPGLSSGANVLTF. As DNA, the CDR3 is TGTGCCAGTAGCCCGGGACTGAGCTCTGGGGCCAACGTCCTGACTTTC.

In DNA, the CDR3 is TGTGCCAGCAGCGGAACCGGGACAGGGAACCAAGAGACCCAGTACTTC. Amino acids: CASSGTGTGNQETQYF. The rearrangement joins TRBV5-4 to TRBJ2-5, with 9 nucleotides matching TRBD1. The V segment lost 4 bases and the J segment 0 bases; nucleotides outside the gene matches: 7. The germline V gene encodes CDR1 SGHNT and CDR2 YYREEE (reference sequence). This CDR3 is built from 16 residues.

This sequence joins TRBV27 and TRBJ1-3, with D possibly matching TRBD1 (5 bases). Per the germline V gene, CDR1 is MNHEY and CDR2 is SMNVEV (reference sequence). The length of the CDR3 is 14 residues. Trimming shortened V by 6 bases and J by 0 bases, and 9 bases separated the two germline ends. The CDR3 is CASRAGFSGNTIYF. The CDR3 DNA sequence: TGTGCCAGCAGAGCAGGGTTCTCTGGAAACACCATATATTTT.

The genes are TRBV2 and TRBJ1-1; 9 bases line up with TRBD1. The CDR3 runs to 14 residues. V shed 6 bases, J shed 2 bases, and the junction held 4 bases outside the gene matches. Germline V gene data show CDR1 as SNHLY and CDR2 as FYNNEI. CDR3 coding DNA: TGTGCCAGCAGCTCACAGGGGGCTAACACTGAAGCTTTCTTT. Translation gives CASSSQGANTEAFF. Supplemented by reference TRBV2 and TRBJ1-1, the full variable domain reads EPEVTQTPSHQVTQMGQEVILRCVPISNHLYFYWYRQILGQKVEFLVSFYNNEISEKSEIFDDQFSVERPDGSNFTLKIRSTKLEDSAMYFCASSSQGANTEAFFGQGTRLTVV.

The chain carries TRBV11-2 and TRBJ2-1, with a weak D call TRBD2 (5 bases). Germline CDR1 and CDR2: SGHAT and FQNNGV. With 4 bases removed from V and 7 bases from J, the gap between germline ends came to 17 bases. The CDR3 is made up of 15 amino acids. CDR3 residues: CASSSAGEGTNEQFF. In nucleotides, the CDR3 is TGTGCCAGCAGCTCCGCGGGTGAGGGAACGAATGAGCAGTTCTTC.

V gene TRBV11-2 combines with J gene TRBJ2-3; D gene unclear. The CDR3 is 16 amino acids. Germline CDR1 SGHAT, CDR2 FQNNGV. Deletions cut 0 bases from V and 1 base from J, with 11 bases between. The CDR3 coding sequence is TGTGCCAGCAGCTTAGAGGGAAGGGCCGGCACAGATACGCAGTATTTT. Residues: CASSLEGRAGTDTQYF.

The chain has TRBV5-6 and TRBJ2-7, with TRBD1 as a possible D gene (6 bases). With 4 bases removed from V and 0 bases from J, the gap between germline ends came to 17 bases. This CDR3 has 16 amino acids. In germline, CDR1 is SGHDT, CDR2 YYEEEE. This CDR3 reads CASSVLTGTSSYEQYV. Here the CDR3 DNA reads TGTGCCAGCAGCGTGCTAACAGGGACGAGCTCCTACGAGCAGTACGTC.

The chain recombines TRBV4-3 with TRBJ2-2; D possibly matches TRBD1 or TRBD2 (6 bases each). Trimming pared 0 bases from V and 5 bases from J, leaving 19 bases between. Per germline, CDR1 LGHNA and CDR2 YSLEER. The CDR3 is made up of 18 amino acids. The CDR3 here is CASSQDLVGGQRTGELFF. CDR3 in DNA: TGCGCCAGCAGCCAAGATTTGGTGGGGGGCCAGAGGACCGGGGAGCTGTTTTTT.

This clone was found a few times. This chain links TRBV7-9 with TRBJ1-5; D unresolved. Trimming cost V 2 bases and J 0 bases, with 5 bases left between them. The germline V gene has CDR1 SEHNR and CDR2 FQNEAQ (reference sequence). This CDR3 is built from 14 residues. The CDR3 sequence is CASSLYGSNQPQHF. The CDR3 DNA reads TGTGCCAGCAGCTTATACGGTAGCAATCAGCCCCAGCATTTT.

The J gene is TRBJ1-5, the V gene TRBV5-8; 9 bases map to TRBD1. V lost 3 bases to trimming and J lost 6 bases; unmatched junction nucleotides: 7. The CDR3 runs to 15 residues. Germline CDR1 is SGHTS and CDR2 is YDEGEE. CDR3 region: CASSSGTGRTQPQHF. CDR3 DNA: TGTGCCAGCAGCTCCGGGACAGGGAGGACTCAGCCCCAGCATTTT.